These 10 T cell receptor beta chains were all obtained from the same sample, sequenced in a study of metastatic and nonmetastatic thyroid tumors. TCRdb called clones again from the PCR reads with MiXCR. The sample includes some 31,000 clones, around 7% seen only once; the top ten take about 45%. Every patient was untreated before thyroid surgery. The sequenced sample consisted of blood. These receptor sequences come from a female donor with papillary thyroid cancer or a benign thyroid nodule (not recorded which). Some clones in this sample may be carry-over from other donors' samples.

At least ten counts were recorded for this clone. The V call is TRBV5-1, the J call TRBJ2-6, with TRBD1 matching 9 bases. V was clipped by 0 bases and J by 4 bases; unmatched bases: 5. The CDR3 extends over 17 amino acids. Germline values: CDR1 SGHRS, CDR2 YFSETQ. CDR3 sequence: CASSLDGTGTGANVLTF. CDR3 DNA sequence: TGCGCCAGCAGCTTGGACGGGACAGGGACCGGGGCCAACGTCCTGACTTTC. The entire variable domain, with the rest obtained from reference TRBV5-1 and TRBJ2-6, is as follows: KAGVTQTPRYLIKTRGQQVTLSCSPISGHRSVSWYQQTPGQGLQFLFEYFSETQRNKGNFPGRFSGRQFSNSRSEMNVSTLELGDSALYLCASSLDGTGTGANVLTFGAGSRLTVL.

There are many counts of this clone. The J gene is TRBJ1-1, the V gene TRBV11-3; D not resolved. The CDR3 length is 13 residues. The germline V and J ends were trimmed by 3 bases and 5 bases, with 10 bases remaining between them. Per germline, CDR1 SGHNT and CDR2 YENEEA. In DNA, the CDR3 is TGTGCCAGCAGCTTTAATACCGGGACTGAAGCTTTCTTT. Its translation: CASSFNTGTEAFF.

In this sample, this clone turned up many times. The chain is built from TRBV20-1 and TRBJ1-2, with 8 bases aligning to TRBD1. The CDR3 has 14 residues. Per germline, CDR1 DFQATT and CDR2 SNEGSKA (reference sequence). V trimming: 3 bases; J trimming: 7 bases; junction bases outside the gene matches: 10. The CDR3 DNA sequence: TGCAGTGCTAGGACAGGGGCGACAGAGGGTGGCTACACCTTC. Encoded protein: CSARTGATEGGYTF.

Many counts were recorded for this clone. This chain links TRBV9 with TRBJ1-5; TRBD1 might be the D (5 bases). V lost 4 bases and J lost 6, with 17 bases in between. The CDR3 contains 15 residues. In germline, CDR1 is SGDLS, CDR2 YYNGEE. The CDR3 spells CASSPSMAGSQPQHF. Written as DNA, the CDR3 is TGTGCCAGCAGCCCATCAATGGCAGGGAGTCAGCCCCAGCATTTT.

In its sample, this clone was seen many times. J is TRBJ1-2 and V is TRBV2; possible D gene TRBD1, 6 bases. Trimming removed 6 bases at V and 4 bases at J, with 12 bases between. This CDR3 region has 13 residues. Germline values: CDR1 SNHLY, CDR2 FYNNEI. The CDR3 sequence is CASSDQGTYGYTF. The CDR3, as DNA: TGTGCCAGCAGCGATCAGGGGACCTATGGCTACACCTTC.

The rearrangement links TRBV5-1 to TRBJ2-7; D unclear. Germline V gene sequence: CDR1 SGHRS, CDR2 YFSETQ. This CDR3 comprises 13 residues. V was shortened by 2 bases and J by 4 bases, with 10 bases between the two germline ends. CDR3 DNA sequence: TGCGCCAGCAGCTTATTGGACGTTTACGAGCAGTACTTC. It is translated as CASSLLDVYEQYF.

The V call is TRBV2, the J call TRBJ2-7; D is uncertain. The CDR3 totals 11 residues. V was cut by 6 bases and J by 0 bases, with 3 bases left in between. Germline loops: CDR1 SNHLY, CDR2 FYNNEI. The CDR3: CASRGSYEQYF. As DNA, the CDR3 is TGTGCCAGCAGGGGCTCCTACGAGCAGTACTTC.

This clone has ten or more counts. The chain has TRBV7-2 and TRBJ2-7; D unresolved. The CDR3 has 12 amino acids. Germline V gene sequence: CDR1 SGHTA, CDR2 FQGNSA. V lost 5 bases, J lost 2 bases, and 7 bases lay in between. The CDR3 protein is CASSVRAYEQYF. DNA for the CDR3: TGTGCCAGCAGCGTAAGGGCCTACGAGCAGTACTTC.

Many counts were recorded for this clone. V usage is TRBV18 and J usage is TRBJ2-2, with D perhaps TRBD1 or TRBD2 (5 bases each). Trimming took 0 bases from V and 4 from J, leaving 21 bases between them. CDR1 is KGHSH, CDR2 LQKENI, per germline. This CDR3 region has 19 residues. The CDR3 DNA follows: TGTGCCAGCTCACCACCTTCGGAGGTCGGGACGGTGGTCACCGGGGAGCTGTTTTTT. Protein: CASSPPSEVGTVVTGELFF.

This clone was recorded many times. The chain carries TRBV15 and TRBJ1-3, with D maybe TRBD1 (6 bases). Germline CDR1 and CDR2: LNHNV and YYDKDF (reference sequence). This CDR3 spans 15 amino acids. The germline V and J ends were trimmed by 3 bases and 4 bases, with 13 bases remaining between them. CDR3 bases: TGTGCCACCAGCAGGATAGGGGGAGGAGGAAACACCATATATTTT. It encodes CATSRIGGGGNTIYF. Filled out from reference TRBV15 and TRBJ1-3, the complete variable domain reads DAMVIQNPRYQVTQFGKPVTLSCSQTLNHNVMYWYQQKSSQAPKLLFHYYDKDFNNEADTPDNFQSRRPNTSFCFLDIRSPGLGDTAMYLCATSRIGGGGNTIYFGEGSWLTVV.